This entry describes one T cell receptor beta chain. The antigen remains unidentified. None of the patients had undergone any treatment ahead of thyroid surgery. How the authors handled the data: A classifier for distant metastasis in papillary thyroid cancer was constructed using CDR3 differences observed across clinicopathological groups. TCRdb reanalyzed the PCR reads with MiXCR. The V and J calls, along with clone size, are taken from TCRdb and not from the paper's own processing. The sample shows approximately 15,000 clones, roughly a quarter of them seen only once. This entry is derived from a study of metastatic and nonmetastatic thyroid tumors. Study-wide context: Blood and tumor or nodule tissue repertoires from malignant and benign thyroid patients were compared.

Study-level points and caveats: Relative to benign nodules, malignant thyroid tumors were reportedly characterized by significantly elevated TCR beta diversity in blood and tumor.

This TCR derives from a female donor with papillary thyroid cancer or a benign thyroid nodule (not recorded which). Some clones in this sample may be carry-over from other donors' samples. Sequenced input: tumor tissue.

The CDR3, as DNA: TGTGCCAGCAGCTTATGGGGGGCAGGGAGCAATCAGCCCCAGCATTTT. As protein: CASSLWGAGSNQPQHF. The chain uses TRBV11-2 and TRBJ1-5; a weak D match, TRBD1 (6 bases). Trimming removed 2 bases from V and 1 base from J, with 12 bases in between. The CDR3 runs to 16 residues. From germline, CDR1 is SGHAT and CDR2 FQNNGV.